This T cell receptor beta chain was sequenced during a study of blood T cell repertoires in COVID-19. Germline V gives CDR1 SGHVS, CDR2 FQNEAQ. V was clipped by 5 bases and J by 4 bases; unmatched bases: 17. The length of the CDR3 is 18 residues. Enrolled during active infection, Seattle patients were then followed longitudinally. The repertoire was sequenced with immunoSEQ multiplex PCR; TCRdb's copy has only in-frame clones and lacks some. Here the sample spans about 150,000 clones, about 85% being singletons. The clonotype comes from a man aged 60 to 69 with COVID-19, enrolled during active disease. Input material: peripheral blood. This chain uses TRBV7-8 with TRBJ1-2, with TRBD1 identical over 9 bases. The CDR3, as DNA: TGTGCCAGCAGCGTAACCACCGGGACAGGGATCTCTACCTATGGCTACACCTTC. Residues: CASSVTTGTGISTYGYTF.